The 27 T cell receptor beta chains below all came from one sample that was sequenced in a study of blood T cell repertoires in COVID-19 (dated by TCRdb to the early 2020s). Receptors were amplified or captured by the immunoSEQ multiplex PCR assay. Entries here come from immuneACCESS through TCRdb and include only in-frame sequences with V and J called. Some clones fail to appear in such tables; in the studies checked, an unresolved V gene covers under half of the shortfall, and the cause of the remainder is unknown. This sample is represented by about 270,000 clones; about 89% of them were singletons. The ten largest clonotypes hold roughly 8% of the sample. The sequenced sample was peripheral blood. The receptors were sampled from a man aged 35-49 years with active or convalescent COVID-19.

This clone appeared once. This chain connects TRBV4-2 to TRBJ1-2, with 11 nucleotides matching TRBD1. J lost 5 bases, V lost 3 bases, and 8 bases had no gene match. Germline lookup yields CDR1 LGHNA and CDR2 YNFKEQ. The CDR3 consists of 16 residues. The CDR3 protein is CASSQDLGQGGYGYTF. CDR3 DNA sequence: TGTGCCAGCAGCCAGGACTTGGGACAGGGGGGTTATGGCTACACCTTC.

The chain recombines TRBV5-1 with TRBJ2-1, with D possibly TRBD2 on 6 matching bases. CDR3 length: 15 residues. Germline loops: CDR1 SGHRS, CDR2 YFSETQ. V was shortened by 3 bases and J by 0 bases, with 10 bases between the two germline ends. Here the CDR3 DNA reads TGCGCCAGCAGCTACGGGACTGACTCCTACAATGAGCAGTTCTTC. Translating it yields CASSYGTDSYNEQFF.

V and J are TRBV6-5 and TRBJ1-2; perhaps TRBD1 as D (5 bases). The CDR3 loop spans 16 amino acids. Germline CDR1 MNHEY, CDR2 SVGAGI. The V and J ends lost 0 bases and 3 bases respectively, with 14 bases between them. CDR3 sequence (DNA): TGTGCCAGCAGTTACTCGATAGGGGAGGGCTACTATGGCTACACCTTC. It specifies CASSYSIGEGYYGYTF.

The chain couples TRBV4-2 to TRBJ1-4; TRBD1 aligns across 7 bases. Germline V gives CDR1 LGHNA, CDR2 YNFKEQ. The CDR3 loop spans 16 amino acids. The J segment lost 11 bases and the V segment lost 1 base, leaving 13 bases of the junction unmatched. The CDR3 region has the DNA TGTGCCAGCAGCCAAGGGGGGACAGTCAGGTTACGGAAACTGTTTTTT. Amino acids: CASSQGGTVRLRKLFF.

The rearrangement uses TRBV12-3 or TRBV12-4 and TRBJ2-5, with 7 positions matching TRBD1. CDR3 size: 13 residues. After removal of 7 bases from V and 3 bases from J, the junction contained 5 bases not matched to a gene. The chain's CDR3 is CASTWGTEETQYF. In DNA, the CDR3 is TGTGCCAGCACCTGGGGGACAGAAGAGACCCAGTACTTC.

This clone was recorded once. This sequence joins TRBV3-1 (or the pseudogene TRBV3-2) and TRBJ1-4; D may be TRBD1 (6 bases). The V gene lost 3 bases and the J gene lost 8 bases, with 10 bases spanning the gap. The germline V gene has CDR1 LGHDT and CDR2 YNNKEL (reference sequence). This CDR3 spans 13 amino acids. This chain's CDR3 is CASSQGQGEKLFF. In nucleotides, the CDR3 is TGTGCCAGCAGCCAGGGACAAGGGGAAAAACTGTTTTTT.

There are a few counts of this clone. The chain employs TRBV2 and TRBJ2-2; D may be TRBD1 (5 bases). The CDR3 runs 14 residues. CDR1 SNHLY and CDR2 FYNNEI come from the germline V gene. Trimming removed 2 bases from V and 7 bases from J, with 11 bases in between. The CDR3 protein is CASSEWQGSGELFF. CDR3 bases: TGTGCCAGCAGTGAATGGCAGGGCAGCGGGGAGCTGTTTTTT. The variable domain in full, completed from reference TRBV2 and TRBJ2-2, reads EPEVTQTPSHQVTQMGQEVILRCVPISNHLYFYWYRQILGQKVEFLVSFYNNEISEKSEIFDDQFSVERPDGSNFTLKIRSTKLEDSAMYFCASSEWQGSGELFFGEGSRLTVL.

This rearrangement joins TRBV28 to TRBJ1-5, with 8 bases identical to TRBD1. Trimming removed 5 bases from V and 2 bases from J; junction bases left unmatched: 8. Germline loops: CDR1 MDHEN, CDR2 SYDVKM. The CDR3 has 16 residues. In DNA, the CDR3 is TGTGCCAGCAGTCCCTTTCCGGGACAGGGCAATCAGCCCCAGCATTTT. Translating gives CASSPFPGQGNQPQHF.

V is TRBV27 and J is TRBJ2-7; D gene uncertain. Trimming took off 8 bases at V and 0 bases at J, with 14 bases between the two ends. From germline, CDR1 is MNHEY and CDR2 SMNVEV (reference sequence). The CDR3 runs 14 residues. The CDR3 here is CASAVGSYSYEQYF. The CDR3 bases are TGTGCCAGCGCAGTCGGGTCGTACTCCTACGAGCAGTACTTC.

The rearrangement joins TRBV5-1 to TRBJ2-7; no definite D call. The CDR3 covers 14 residues. Germline CDR1 SGHRS, CDR2 YFSETQ. V dropped 0 bases and J dropped 2 bases, with 9 bases sitting between them. This CDR3 is CASSLAADTYEQYF. The CDR3 nucleotides are TGCGCCAGCAGCTTGGCCGCGGATACCTACGAGCAGTACTTC.

The chain has TRBV21-1 and TRBJ1-5; the D call in the table, TRBD1, was not verified against the DNA. TRBV21-1 is listed as a pseudogene. This CDR3 region has 16 residues. CDR3 bases: TGTGCCAGCAGCAAGTTACACCCCGACAGCTCTCAGCCCCAGCATTTT. It is translated as CASSKLHPDSSQPQHF.

The chain links TRBV29-1 to TRBJ2-3; D perhaps matches TRBD2 (7 bases). V shed 5 bases and J shed 9 bases, with 15 bases lying between them. This CDR3 is 12 amino acids long. Germline values: CDR1 SQVTM, CDR2 ANQGSEA. The CDR3 sequence is CSVRGRDPTQYF. For the CDR3, the DNA is TGCAGCGTTAGGGGGAGGGATCCCACGCAGTATTTT.

The rearrangement joins TRBV7-9 to TRBJ1-4; possibly TRBD1 for D (5 bases). Germline V gene sequence: CDR1 SEHNR, CDR2 FQNEAQ (reference sequence). The CDR3 loop spans 11 amino acids. V dropped 5 bases and J dropped 12 bases, with 10 bases sitting between them. CDR3 region: CASSPRGELFF. The CDR3 DNA follows: TGTGCCAGCAGCCCTCGGGGGGAACTGTTTTTT.

The chain recombines TRBV12-3 or TRBV12-4 with TRBJ1-1; TRBD1 is a possible D gene (5 bases). The CDR3 is made up of 13 amino acids. Trimming pared 8 bases from V and 3 bases from J, leaving 13 bases between. CDR3 DNA sequence: TGTGCCAGCCAAGACAGCGGGTACACTGAAGCTTTCTTT. It specifies CASQDSGYTEAFF.

The chain combines TRBV28 with TRBJ2-1, with D tentatively TRBD1 (6 bases). CDR3 length equals 15 residues. V lost 5 bases and J 2 bases, leaving 13 bases between the germline ends. In germline, CDR1 is MDHEN, CDR2 SYDVKM. CDR3 bases: TGTGCCAGCAGTGACCCAGGGGAGACCTACAATGAGCAGTTCTTC. Translating gives CASSDPGETYNEQFF.

The chain is built from TRBV6-1 and TRBJ1-2; 7 bases align to TRBD1. J was trimmed by 4 bases and V by 1 base; bases with no gene match: 6. The CDR3 is 15 residues long. Looked up from germline, CDR1 is MNHNS and CDR2 is SASEGT. In nucleotides, the CDR3 is TGTGCCAGCAGTGAAGGGGCAGGGGGGACCTATGGCTACACCTTC. Protein sequence: CASSEGAGGTYGYTF.

A single count supports this clone. J is TRBJ2-5 and V is TRBV3-1 (or the pseudogene TRBV3-2); tentatively, D is TRBD2 (5 bases). Deletions cut 6 bases from V and 2 bases from J, with 13 bases between. In germline, CDR1 is LGHDT, CDR2 YNNKEL (reference sequence). The CDR3 has 14 residues. The CDR3 DNA reads TGTGCCAGCAGTCGAGGGTATTCTCAAGAGACCCAGTACTTC. Amino acid sequence: CASSRGYSQETQYF.

The chain carries TRBV19 and TRBJ1-1, with 11 bases that match TRBD1. The CDR3 is made up of 19 amino acids. Per the germline V gene, CDR1 is LNHDA and CDR2 is SQIVND (reference sequence). V was clipped by 3 bases and J by 2 bases; unmatched bases: 14. The CDR3 DNA reads TGTGCCAGTAGTATTTTTGGGACAGGGGGAGTTGGAGGAAACACTGAAGCTTTCTTT. Protein: CASSIFGTGGVGGNTEAFF.

The J gene is TRBJ2-7, the V gene TRBV27, with 11 bases matching TRBD2. V dropped 6 bases and J dropped 5; count of bases not matched to a gene: 9. CDR1 is MNHEY, CDR2 SMNVEV, per germline (reference sequence). CDR3 size: 15 residues. The CDR3 region has the DNA TGTGCCAGCAGCTTGGCTAGCGGGAGGCACCACGAGCAGTACTTC. Protein product: CASSLASGRHHEQYF.

This sequence joins TRBV11-3 and TRBJ2-1, with 7 bases that match TRBD2. The CDR3 is 17 amino acids. Germline trimming cut 5 bases from V and 0 bases from J; bases unmatched to any gene: 10. Germline CDR1 reads SGHNT; CDR2 reads YENEEA. The CDR3 is CASSLILAPSSYNEQFF. The CDR3 DNA sequence: TGTGCCAGCAGCCTCATACTAGCGCCGAGCTCCTACAATGAGCAGTTCTTC. Based on the CDR3 plus reference TRBV11-3 and TRBJ2-1, the full variable domain is EAGVVQSPRYKIIEKKQPVAFWCNPISGHNTLYWYLQNLGQGPELLIRYENEEAVDDSQLPKDRFSAERLKGVDSTLKIQPAELGDSAVYLCASSLILAPSSYNEQFFGPGTRLTVL.

The chain employs TRBV12-5 and TRBJ2-1; TRBD1 matches at 9 bases. Germline CDR1 and CDR2: LGHNT and FRNRAP. This CDR3 comprises 17 residues. The trim removed 4 bases at V and 0 bases at J, leaving 7 bases unmatched. CDR3 residues: CASGSPPGQGSYNEQFF. The CDR3, as DNA: TGTGCTAGTGGTTCACCTCCGGGACAGGGCTCCTACAATGAGCAGTTCTTC. The full variable domain, its missing parts supplied by reference TRBV12-5 and TRBJ2-1, is DARVTQTPRHKVTEMGQEVTMRCQPILGHNTVFWYRQTMMQGLELLAYFRNRAPLDDSGMPKDRFSAEMPDATLATLKIQPSEPRDSAVYFCASGSPPGQGSYNEQFFGPGTRLTVL.

This chain links TRBV24-1 with TRBJ2-7; 11 bases map to TRBD2. Trimming took 5 bases from V and 4 from J; bases not matched to a gene: 3. CDR1 is KGHDR and CDR2 is SFDVKD in the germline V gene. The CDR3 sequence is 14 residues long. The CDR3, as DNA: TGTGCCACCAGTGCTAGCGGGAGGTTTTACGAGCAGTACTTC. Its translation: CATSASGRFYEQYF.

The chain carries TRBV25-1 and TRBJ1-2, with 9 bases lining up with TRBD1. The CDR3 has 13 residues. The V segment lost 10 bases and the J segment 8 bases; nucleotides outside the gene matches: 11. Germline lookup yields CDR1 MGHDK and CDR2 SYGVNS. The chain's CDR3 is CATTTGGLGGYTF. The DNA of the CDR3 is TGTGCCACCACGACAGGGGGGTTAGGAGGCTACACCTTC.

This chain uses TRBV27 with TRBJ1-1, with 10 positions matching TRBD1. CDR3 length: 14 residues. CDR1 is MNHEY and CDR2 is SMNVEV in the germline V gene (reference sequence). V dropped 6 bases and J dropped 4; count of bases not matched to a gene: 5. The CDR3 reads CASRPGQGTTEAFF. The CDR3 DNA reads as TGTGCCAGCAGACCGGGACAGGGGACCACTGAAGCTTTCTTT.

The rearrangement links TRBV5-1 to TRBJ1-1; D is uncertain. The CDR3 loop spans 15 amino acids. The germline V and J ends were trimmed by 4 bases and 2 bases, with 15 bases remaining between them. Germline CDR1 SGHRS, CDR2 YFSETQ. The CDR3 DNA reads TGCGCCAGCAGCGGAAGTGGCAGCGGTAACACTGAAGCTTTCTTT. Protein: CASSGSGSGNTEAFF.

This chain connects TRBV2 to TRBJ1-2, with D perhaps matching TRBD1 (5 bases). Germline V gives CDR1 SNHLY, CDR2 FYNNEI. Trimming removed 6 bases at V and 4 bases at J, with 15 bases between. This CDR3 is 14 amino acids long. The CDR3 DNA is TGTGCCAGCAGGGCCACAGGAGGGAGCTATGGCTACACCTTC. This codes for CASRATGGSYGYTF. Full variable domain (outside the CDR3, taken from reference TRBV2 and TRBJ1-2): EPEVTQTPSHQVTQMGQEVILRCVPISNHLYFYWYRQILGQKVEFLVSFYNNEISEKSEIFDDQFSVERPDGSNFTLKIRSTKLEDSAMYFCASRATGGSYGYTFGSGTRLTVV.

The chain combines TRBV20-1 with TRBJ2-5; no definite D call. Germline CDR1 DFQATT, CDR2 SNEGSKA (reference sequence). V was clipped by 0 bases and J by 10 bases, with 9 bases between them. CDR3 size: 11 residues. CDR3 DNA: TGCAGTGCTAGAGATCCCAGGATCCAGTACTTC. Its protein is CSARDPRIQYF.